Below, one T cell receptor beta chain is given with its context. The source of the sample is a study of blood T cell repertoires in COVID-19. Study as a whole: T cells, B-cell-depleted T cells, or PBMCs supplied cDNA or gDNA.

J lost 2 bases, V lost 0 bases, and 5 bases had no gene match. This CDR3 spans 16 amino acids. Germline V lookup: CDR1 MGHRA, CDR2 YSYEKL. In the original processing: Reference gene primer amplification yielded estimated nucleated cell counts. Only in-frame clones appear in the TCRdb table, and some are missing; sequencing was by immunoSEQ multiplex PCR. D and trimming come from the DNA, and the V and J calls and clone size come from that table. In the table there are 200,000 or so clones, approximately 90% of which are singletons. The chain carries TRBV4-1 and TRBJ2-7; TRBD2 matches 9 bases. The TCR sequence derives from a woman aged 40 to 49 who had recovered from COVID-19. The sample consisted of peripheral blood. In DNA form, the CDR3 reads TGCGCCAGCAGCCAAGAAGCGACTAGCGGCCCCTACGAGCAGTACTTC. This codes for CASSQEATSGPYEQYF.